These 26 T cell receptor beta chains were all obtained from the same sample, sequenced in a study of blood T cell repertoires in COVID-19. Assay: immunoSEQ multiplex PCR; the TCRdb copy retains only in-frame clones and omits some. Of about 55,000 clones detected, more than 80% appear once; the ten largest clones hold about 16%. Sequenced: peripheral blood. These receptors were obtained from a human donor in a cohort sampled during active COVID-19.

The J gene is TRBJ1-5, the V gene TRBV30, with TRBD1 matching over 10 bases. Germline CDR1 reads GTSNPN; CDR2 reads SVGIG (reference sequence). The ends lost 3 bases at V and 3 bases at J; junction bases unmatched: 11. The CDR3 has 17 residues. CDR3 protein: CAWSLDRGRGDNQPQHF. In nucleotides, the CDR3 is TGTGCCTGGAGCCTCGACAGGGGGCGCGGCGACAATCAGCCCCAGCATTTT. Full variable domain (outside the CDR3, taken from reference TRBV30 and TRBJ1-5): SQTIHQWPATLVQPVGSPLSLECTVEGTSNPNLYWYRQAAGRGLQLLFYSVGIGQISSEVPQNLSASRPQDRQFILSSKKLLLSDSGFYLCAWSLDRGRGDNQPQHFGDGTRLSIL.

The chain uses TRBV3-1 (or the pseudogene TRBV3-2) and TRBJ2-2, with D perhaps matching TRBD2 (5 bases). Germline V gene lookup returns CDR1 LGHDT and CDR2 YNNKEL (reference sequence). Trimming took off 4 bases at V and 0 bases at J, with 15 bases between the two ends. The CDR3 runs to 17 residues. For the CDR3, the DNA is TGTGCCAGCAGCCCAGGTTGGGGAGTTGCGAACACCGGGGAGCTGTTTTTT. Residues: CASSPGWGVANTGELFF.

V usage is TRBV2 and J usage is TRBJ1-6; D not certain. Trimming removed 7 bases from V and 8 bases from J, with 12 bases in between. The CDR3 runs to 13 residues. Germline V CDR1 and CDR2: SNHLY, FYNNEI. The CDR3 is CASTLHPDSPLHF. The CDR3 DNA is TGTGCCAGCACACTTCACCCTGATTCACCCCTCCACTTT. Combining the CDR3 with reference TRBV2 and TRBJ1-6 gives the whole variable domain EPEVTQTPSHQVTQMGQEVILRCVPISNHLYFYWYRQILGQKVEFLVSFYNNEISEKSEIFDDQFSVERPDGSNFTLKIRSTKLEDSAMYFCASTLHPDSPLHFGNGTRLTVT.

The CDR3, as DNA: TGTGCCAGCAGCTTGGATCAATCCCAGCAGTACTTC. Encoded protein: CASSLDQSQQYF. The chain joins TRBV5-4 to TRBJ2-7; no reliable D call. The CDR3 has 12 amino acids. Trimming stripped 0 bases from V and 8 bases from J, with 9 bases between. Germline lookup yields CDR1 SGHNT and CDR2 YYREEE (reference sequence).

The CDR3 loop is CAWRRGSNEKLFF. As DNA, the CDR3 is TGTGCCTGGAGGCGCGGCTCTAATGAAAAACTGTTTTTT. V gene TRBV30 combines with J gene TRBJ1-4; D unclear. The V gene lost 3 bases and the J gene lost 3 bases, with 8 bases spanning the gap. Germline CDR1 is GTSNPN and CDR2 is SVGIG (reference sequence). The CDR3 is 13 amino acids.

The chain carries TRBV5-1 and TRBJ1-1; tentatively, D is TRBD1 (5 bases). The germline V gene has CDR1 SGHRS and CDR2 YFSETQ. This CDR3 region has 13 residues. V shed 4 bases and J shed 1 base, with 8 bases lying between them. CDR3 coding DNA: TGCGCCAGCAGCCCGGACAAGAACACTGAAGCTTTCTTT. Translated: CASSPDKNTEAFF.

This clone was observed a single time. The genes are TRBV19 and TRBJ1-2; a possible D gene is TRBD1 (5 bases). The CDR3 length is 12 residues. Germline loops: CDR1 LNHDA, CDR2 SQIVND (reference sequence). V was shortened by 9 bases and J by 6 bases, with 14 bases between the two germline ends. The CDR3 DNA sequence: TGTGCCAGCGCCAGGGAAAGGAATGGCTACACCTTC. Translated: CASARERNGYTF.

DNA for the CDR3: TGTGCCAGCCGGTTGAGCTCCGAGAGCAAGACCCAGTACTTC. This sequence encodes CASRLSSESKTQYF. This chain joins TRBV19 and TRBJ2-5; D remains ambiguous. The germline gives CDR1 LNHDA, CDR2 SQIVND (reference sequence). V was trimmed by 9 bases and J by 6 bases, leaving 20 bases between them. This CDR3 is 14 amino acids long.

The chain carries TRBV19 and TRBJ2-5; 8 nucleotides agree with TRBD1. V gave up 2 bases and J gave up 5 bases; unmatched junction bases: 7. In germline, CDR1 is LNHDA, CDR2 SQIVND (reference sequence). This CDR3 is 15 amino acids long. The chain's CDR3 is CASSISRGLTETQYF. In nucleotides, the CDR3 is TGTGCCAGTAGTATATCCAGGGGGCTTACGGAGACCCAGTACTTC.

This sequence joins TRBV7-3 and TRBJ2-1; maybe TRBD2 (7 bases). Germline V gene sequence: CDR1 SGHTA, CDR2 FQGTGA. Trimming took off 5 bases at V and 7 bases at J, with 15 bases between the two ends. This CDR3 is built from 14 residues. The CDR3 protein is CASSNWGGRNEQFF. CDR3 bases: TGTGCCAGCAGCAATTGGGGGGGCCGGAATGAGCAGTTCTTC.

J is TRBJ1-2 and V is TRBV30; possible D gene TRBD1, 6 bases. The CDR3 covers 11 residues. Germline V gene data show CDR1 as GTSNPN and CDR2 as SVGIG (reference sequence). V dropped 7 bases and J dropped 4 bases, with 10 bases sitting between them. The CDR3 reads CALRQAYGYTF. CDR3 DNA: TGTGCCTTAAGACAGGCCTATGGCTACACCTTC.

The CDR3: CASRTHTGEETQYF. The CDR3 nucleotides are TGTGCCAGCAGGACCCATACAGGGGAGGAGACCCAGTACTTC. V usage is TRBV5-4 and J usage is TRBJ2-5; TRBD1 matches 7 bases. The CDR3 is 14 residues long. The germline V gene has CDR1 SGHNT and CDR2 YYREEE (reference sequence). J gave up 5 bases and V 5 bases, and 9 bases lay outside the gene matches. Full variable domain (missing parts from reference TRBV5-4 and TRBJ2-5): ETGVTQSPTHLIKTRGQQVTLRCSSQSGHNTVSWYQQALGQGPQFIFQYYREEENGRGNFPPRFSGLQFPNYSSELNVNALELDDSALYLCASRTHTGEETQYFGPGTRLLVL.

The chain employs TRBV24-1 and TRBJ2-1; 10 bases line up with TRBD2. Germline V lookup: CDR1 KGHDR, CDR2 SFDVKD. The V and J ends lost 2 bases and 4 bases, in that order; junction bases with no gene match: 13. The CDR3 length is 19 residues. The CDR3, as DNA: TGTGCCACCAGTGATTCTTGGGGTAGCGGGGGGCCTAGTTACAATGAGCAGTTCTTC. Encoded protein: CATSDSWGSGGPSYNEQFF.

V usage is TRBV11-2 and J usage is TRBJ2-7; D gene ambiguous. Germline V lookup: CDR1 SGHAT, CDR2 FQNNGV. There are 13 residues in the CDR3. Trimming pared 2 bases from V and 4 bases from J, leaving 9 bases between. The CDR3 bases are TGTGCCAGCAGCTTATCCGGAGAATACGAGCAGTACTTC. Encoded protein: CASSLSGEYEQYF.

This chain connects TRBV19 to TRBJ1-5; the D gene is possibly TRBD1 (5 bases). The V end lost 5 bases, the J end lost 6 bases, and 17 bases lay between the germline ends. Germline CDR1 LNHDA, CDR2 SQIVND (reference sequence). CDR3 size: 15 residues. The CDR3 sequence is CASSAQPQGGQPQHF. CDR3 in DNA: TGTGCCAGTAGTGCGCAGCCCCAGGGAGGTCAGCCCCAGCATTTT.

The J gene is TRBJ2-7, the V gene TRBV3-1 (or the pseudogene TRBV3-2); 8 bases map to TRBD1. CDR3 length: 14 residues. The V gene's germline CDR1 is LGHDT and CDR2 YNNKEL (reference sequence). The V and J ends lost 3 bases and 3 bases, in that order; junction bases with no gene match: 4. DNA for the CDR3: TGTGCCAGCAGCCATCGGACAGGGTACTACGAGCAGTACTTC. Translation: CASSHRTGYYEQYF.

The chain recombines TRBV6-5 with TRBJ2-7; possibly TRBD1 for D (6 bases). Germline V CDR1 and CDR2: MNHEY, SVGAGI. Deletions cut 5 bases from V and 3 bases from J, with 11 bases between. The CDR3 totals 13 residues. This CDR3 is CASSRGQYYEQYF. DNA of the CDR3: TGTGCCAGCAGTAGAGGACAGTACTACGAGCAGTACTTC.

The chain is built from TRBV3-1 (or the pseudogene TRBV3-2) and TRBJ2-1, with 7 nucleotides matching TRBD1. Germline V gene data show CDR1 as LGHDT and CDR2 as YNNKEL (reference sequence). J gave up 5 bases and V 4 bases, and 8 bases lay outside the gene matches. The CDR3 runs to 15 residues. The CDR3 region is CASSRVTGYNNEQFF. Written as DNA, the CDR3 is TGTGCCAGCAGCCGTGTGACAGGGTATAACAATGAGCAGTTCTTC.

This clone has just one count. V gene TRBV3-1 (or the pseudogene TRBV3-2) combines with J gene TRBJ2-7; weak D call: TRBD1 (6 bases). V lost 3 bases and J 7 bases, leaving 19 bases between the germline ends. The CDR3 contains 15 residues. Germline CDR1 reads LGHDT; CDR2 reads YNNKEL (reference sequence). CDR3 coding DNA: TGTGCCAGCAGCCAGGGTCAGGGGCTTTTCCAGGAGCAGTACTTC. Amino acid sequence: CASSQGQGLFQEQYF.

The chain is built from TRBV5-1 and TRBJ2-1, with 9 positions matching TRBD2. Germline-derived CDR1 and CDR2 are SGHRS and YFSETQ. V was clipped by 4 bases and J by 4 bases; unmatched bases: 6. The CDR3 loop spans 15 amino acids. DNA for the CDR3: TGCGCCAGCAGCGCCGGGACTAGCCAATACAATGAGCAGTTCTTC. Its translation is CASSAGTSQYNEQFF.

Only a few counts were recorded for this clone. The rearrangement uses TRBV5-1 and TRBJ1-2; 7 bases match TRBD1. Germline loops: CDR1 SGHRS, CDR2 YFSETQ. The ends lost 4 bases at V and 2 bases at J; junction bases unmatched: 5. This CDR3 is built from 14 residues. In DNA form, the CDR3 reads TGCGCCAGCAGCCCCGGACAGGTGAACTATGGCTACACCTTC. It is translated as CASSPGQVNYGYTF.

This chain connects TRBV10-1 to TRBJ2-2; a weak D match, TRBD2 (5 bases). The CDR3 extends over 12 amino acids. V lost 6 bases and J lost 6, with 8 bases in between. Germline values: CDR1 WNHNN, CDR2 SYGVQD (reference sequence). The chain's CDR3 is CASRRDSGELFF. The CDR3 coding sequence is TGCGCCAGCAGACGGGATTCCGGGGAGCTGTTTTTT.

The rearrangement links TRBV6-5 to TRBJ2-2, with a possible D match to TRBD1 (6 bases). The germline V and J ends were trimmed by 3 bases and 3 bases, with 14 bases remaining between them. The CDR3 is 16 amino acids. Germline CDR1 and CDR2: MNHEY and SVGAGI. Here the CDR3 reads CASSYEQGVYTGELFF. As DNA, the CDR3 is TGTGCCAGCAGTTATGAACAGGGCGTGTACACCGGGGAGCTGTTTTTT.

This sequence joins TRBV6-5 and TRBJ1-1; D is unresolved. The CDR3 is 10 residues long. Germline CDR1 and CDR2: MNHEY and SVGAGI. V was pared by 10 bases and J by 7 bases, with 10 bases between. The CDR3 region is CATLRGEAFF. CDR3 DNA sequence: TGTGCCACCTTGCGGGGTGAAGCTTTCTTT.

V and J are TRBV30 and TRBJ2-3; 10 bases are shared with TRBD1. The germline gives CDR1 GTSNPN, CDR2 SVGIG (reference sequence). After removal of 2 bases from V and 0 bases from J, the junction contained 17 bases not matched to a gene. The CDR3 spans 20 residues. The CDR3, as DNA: TGTGCCTGGAGTCAAGAGCGGACAGGGGGTGCGGGGCTAAGCACAGATACGCAGTATTTT. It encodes CAWSQERTGGAGLSTDTQYF. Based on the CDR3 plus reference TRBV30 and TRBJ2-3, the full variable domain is SQTIHQWPATLVQPVGSPLSLECTVEGTSNPNLYWYRQAAGRGLQLLFYSVGIGQISSEVPQNLSASRPQDRQFILSSKKLLLSDSGFYLCAWSQERTGGAGLSTDTQYFGPGTRLTVL.

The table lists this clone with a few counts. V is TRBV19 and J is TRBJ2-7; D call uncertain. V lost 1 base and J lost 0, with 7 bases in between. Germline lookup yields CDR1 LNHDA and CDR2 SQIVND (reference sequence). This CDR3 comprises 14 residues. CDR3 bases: TGTGCCAGTAGTATAGGCAGTCCCTCCTACGAGCAGTACTTC. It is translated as CASSIGSPSYEQYF.